These 5 T cell receptor beta chains share one sample of origin, sequenced in a study of regulatory T cells in long-lasting Graves disease (dated by TCRdb to the early 2020s). This specimen's time point label, per the study, means: persistent/refractory GD, antithyroid drugs over 5 years with positive TRAb. For both TCR sequencing and RNA sequencing, RNA was extracted from PBMCs using TRIzol. Library preparation was by multiplex PCR. Sequencing was carried out with an Illumina HiSeq 4000. iRepertoire HTBI primers and Arm-PCR amplification of CDR3 regions were used to construct TCR beta libraries. TCRdb's own reprocessing of the public reads used fastp at Q25 and MiXCR and kept productive beta chains. Duplicate CDR3 protein sequences are folded into a single record with the most common DNA and genes. For this sample there are around 450,000 distinct CDR3 sequences; roughly 21% appear just once. The leading ten clones occupy over 6% of the sample.

The specimen was peripheral blood mononuclear cells (PBMCs), collected when the disease was refractory, from a patient treated with antithyroid drugs. The receptors come from a female donor with Graves disease.

The rearrangement uses TRBV9 and TRBJ2-7; tentatively, D is TRBD1 (6 bases). V shed 0 bases and J shed 2 bases, with 12 bases lying between them. The CDR3 totals 15 residues. CDR1 is SGDLS and CDR2 is YYNGEE in the germline V gene. The CDR3 nucleotides read TGTGCCAGCAGCGTAGAAGCAGGGGAAGCCTACGAGCAGTACTTC. The encoded protein is CASSVEAGEAYEQYF.

V is TRBV9 and J is TRBJ1-1, with a weak D call TRBD1 (5 bases). Germline assignment: CDR1 SGDLS and CDR2 YYNGEE. This CDR3 region has 16 residues. The V gene lost 0 bases and the J gene lost 5 bases, with 17 bases spanning the gap. CDR3: CASSVVGARAGTEAFF. The DNA for the CDR3 is TGTGCCAGCAGCGTAGTCGGGGCCAGGGCTGGTACTGAAGCTTTCTTT. The whole variable domain, filled in from reference TRBV9 and TRBJ1-1, reads DSGVTQTPKHLITATGQRVTLRCSPRSGDLSVYWYQQSLDQGLQFLIQYYNGEERAKGNILERFSAQQFPDLHSELNLSSLELGDSALYFCASSVVGARAGTEAFFGQGTRLTVV.

This clonotype came up many times. V and J are TRBV6-2 or TRBV6-3 and TRBJ1-1, with D unclear. Germline CDR1 MNHEY, CDR2 SVGEGT. CDR3 length: 15 amino acids. Trimming stripped 4 bases from V and 2 bases from J, with 14 bases between. CDR3 region: CASSSRAGINTEAFF. For the CDR3, the DNA is TGTGCCAGCAGTTCGCGGGCAGGTATCAACACTGAAGCTTTCTTT.

The chain recombines TRBV7-9 with TRBJ1-4, with 7 bases lining up with TRBD1. Germline CDR1 and CDR2: SEHNR and FQNEAQ (reference sequence). Trimming at V came to 0 bases and at J to 6 bases, leaving 10 bases not matched to a gene. This CDR3 is built from 17 residues. CDR3 sequence reads: CASSLALKGQSYEKLFF. The DNA for the CDR3 is TGTGCCAGCAGCTTAGCGCTTAAGGGACAGTCCTATGAAAAACTGTTTTTT. Based on the CDR3 plus reference TRBV7-9 and TRBJ1-4, the full variable domain is DTGVSQNPRHKITKRGQNVTFRCDPISEHNRLYWYRQTLGQGPEFLTYFQNEAQLEKSRLLSDRFSAERPKGSFSTLEIQRTEQGDSAMYLCASSLALKGQSYEKLFFGSGTQLSVL.

This rearrangement joins TRBV9 to TRBJ1-6, with D perhaps matching TRBD1 (5 bases). Trimming removed 4 bases from V and 7 bases from J, with 12 bases in between. CDR1 SGDLS and CDR2 YYNGEE come from the germline V gene. CDR3 length equals 14 residues. The CDR3: CASSIGTTNSPLHF. The CDR3 DNA reads TGTGCCAGCAGCATAGGGACGACGAATTCACCCCTCCACTTT.